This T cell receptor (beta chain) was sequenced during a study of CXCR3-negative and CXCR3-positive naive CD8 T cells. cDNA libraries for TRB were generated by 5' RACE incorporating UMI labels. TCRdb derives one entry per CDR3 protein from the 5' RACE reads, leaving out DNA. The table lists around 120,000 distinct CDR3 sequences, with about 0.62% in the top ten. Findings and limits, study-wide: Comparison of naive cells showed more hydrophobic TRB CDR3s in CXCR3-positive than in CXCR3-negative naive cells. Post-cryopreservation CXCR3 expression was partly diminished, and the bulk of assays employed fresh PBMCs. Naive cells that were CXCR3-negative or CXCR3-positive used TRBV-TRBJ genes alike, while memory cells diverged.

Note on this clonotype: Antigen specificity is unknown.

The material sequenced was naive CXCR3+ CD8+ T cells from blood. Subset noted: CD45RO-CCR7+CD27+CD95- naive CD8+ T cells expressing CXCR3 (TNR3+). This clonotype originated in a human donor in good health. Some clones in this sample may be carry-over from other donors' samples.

The CDR3 reads CASPLGGLDEQFF. The chain carries TRBV2 and TRBJ2-1; the TCRdb call, TRBD1, lacks DNA for checking. The length of the CDR3 is 13 residues. The V gene's germline CDR1 is SNHLY and CDR2 FYNNEI.